This TCR beta chain is from a study of cytomegalovirus exposure and HLA in healthy donors. General observations from the study: Presence/absence analyses treated sequencing depth as roughly uniform across donors. Later on, an analysis found that several of the most significant clusters appeared to be linked to common viral pathogens, which included parvovirus B19. Among the sequence variants, a highly shared cluster was likely an artifact of sequencing. Some V segments, TRBV6-2 and TRBV6-3 among them, were indistinguishable and were therefore excluded.

This clone was observed a few times. Its antigen is still unknown. The PCR ran on 60 Vbeta and 13 Jbeta primers. Clones were read by immunoSEQ multiplex PCR, and TCRdb kept only the in-frame ones, dropping some. Among roughly 100,000 clones listed, about 80% were seen once. The CDR3 has 11 residues. Germline values: CDR1 PRHDT, CDR2 FYEKMQ (reference sequence). Trimming stripped 4 bases from V and 9 bases from J, with 7 bases between. This TCR derives from a female donor in good health and CMV-seropositive. The chain combines TRBV13 with TRBJ2-1; D is ambiguous. The material sequenced was PBMCs. CDR3 protein: CASSYGGEQFF. Written as DNA, the CDR3 is TGTGCCAGCAGCTACGGCGGTGAGCAGTTCTTC.